The 5 T cell receptor beta chains below were found in one sample sequenced in a study of blood T cell repertoires in COVID-19. Repertoires were generated with immunoSEQ multiplex PCR, while TCRdb's copy carries only in-frame clones and drops some. Here the sample spans under 95,000 clones, approximately 78% being singletons. Sequences were obtained from peripheral blood. Receptors were obtained from a woman of 80 years or more with acute or convalescent COVID-19.

The chain links TRBV19 to TRBJ2-7; maybe TRBD2 (5 bases). Trimming shortened V by 5 bases and J by 3 bases, and 17 bases separated the two germline ends. This CDR3 spans 15 amino acids. Germline V CDR1 and CDR2: LNHDA, SQIVND (reference sequence). The CDR3 region is CASSGRGSAGYEQYF. The CDR3 DNA sequence: TGTGCCAGTAGTGGCAGAGGGTCAGCAGGCTACGAGCAGTACTTC.

This chain links TRBV28 with TRBJ1-2; 7 bases are shared with TRBD1. CDR3 length: 12 residues. J lost 8 bases, V lost 5 bases, and 5 bases had no gene match. Germline-derived CDR1 and CDR2 are MDHEN and SYDVKM. The CDR3 region has the DNA TGTGCCAGCAGTCGGACAGGTAGAGGCTACACCTTC. This encodes CASSRTGRGYTF.

J is TRBJ2-7 and V is TRBV19; 10 positions match TRBD1. J was trimmed by 6 bases and V by 5 bases; bases with no gene match: 16. Per germline, CDR1 LNHDA and CDR2 SQIVND (reference sequence). CDR3 length equals 17 residues. The CDR3 loop is CASSPPLFGTGVSEQYF. The DNA for the CDR3 is TGTGCCAGTAGTCCTCCTCTATTTGGGACAGGGGTTTCCGAGCAGTACTTC. Based on the CDR3 plus reference TRBV19 and TRBJ2-7, the full variable domain is DGGITQSPKYLFRKEGQNVTLSCEQNLNHDAMYWYRQDPGQGLRLIYYSQIVNDFQKGDIAEGYSVSREKKESFPLTVTSAQKNPTAFYLCASSPPLFGTGVSEQYFGPGTRLTVT.

V and J are TRBV14 and TRBJ2-7; D call uncertain. The V gene lost 1 base and the J gene lost 4 bases, with 8 bases spanning the gap. Germline values: CDR1 SGHDN, CDR2 FVKESK. The CDR3 has 13 residues. CDR3 bases: TGTGCCAGCAGCCAAGTTTGGGCATACGAGCAGTACTTC. This sequence encodes CASSQVWAYEQYF.

The chain uses TRBV2 and TRBJ2-5; 7 bases agree with TRBD2. V lost 10 bases and J lost 3; bases outside the gene matches: 2. The CDR3 has 11 residues. Germline V gives CDR1 SNHLY, CDR2 FYNNEI. The CDR3 loop reads CAIGLEETQYF. Here the CDR3 DNA reads TGTGCCATCGGACTAGAAGAGACCCAGTACTTC.